This TCR beta chain emerged from a study of blood T cell repertoires in COVID-19. Data came from immunoSEQ multiplex PCR; TCRdb stores just in-frame clones and leaves some out. The repertoire holds 250,000 to 300,000 clones, with approximately 89% as singletons. The participants were between about 18 and 90 years old and came from under 25 US areas. The sample was PBMCs or T cells enriched from blood (not recorded which). The sequence came from a woman in her fifties or sixties who had recovered from COVID-19.

CDR3 DNA sequence: TGCGCCAGCAGCTTGTGGGTGACTAGCGGGAGGGGGTACGGCACAGATACGCAGTATTTT. This encodes CASSLWVTSGRGYGTDTQYF. This chain joins TRBV5-1 and TRBJ2-3; 14 bases align to TRBD2. Germline V CDR1 and CDR2: SGHRS, YFSETQ. V shed 1 base, J shed 1 base, and the junction held 11 bases outside the gene matches. The CDR3 covers 20 residues.